Listed here are 28 T cell receptor beta chains from one sample, sequenced in a study of T cells in Graves' hyperthyroidism and ophthalmopathy. From RNA transcripts, TCR beta CDR3 regions were amplified. TCR CDR3 underwent first-round RT-PCR with the HTBI primer set. Using its own MiXCR run on the multiplex PCR reads, TCRdb lists one record per CDR3 protein. Of hundreds of thousands of distinct CDR3 sequences in the sample, over 12% are singletons; the top ten hold roughly an eighth. The sample consisted of blood. The source of these receptors is a man between 18 and 29 years old with Graves' ophthalmopathy.

This clonotype was seen many times. The CDR3 loop reads CASSLQAGAPVYEQYF. CDR3 DNA: TGTGCCAGCAGCTTACAGGCGGGAGCGCCTGTTTACGAGCAGTACTTC. The chain carries TRBV6-5 and TRBJ2-7; 7 bases are shared with TRBD2. Germline V gene sequence: CDR1 MNHEY, CDR2 SVGAGI. V shed 6 bases and J 4 bases; nucleotides not matched to a gene: 15. This CDR3 is built from 16 residues.

This clonotype was seen many times. V is TRBV11-2 and J is TRBJ2-1, with 9 bases matching TRBD2. Germline V gene data show CDR1 as SGHAT and CDR2 as FQNNGV. The trim removed 6 bases at V and 1 base at J, leaving 7 bases unmatched. The CDR3 is 16 amino acids. CDR3 nucleotide sequence: TGTGCCAGCAGTCCCTGGGGACTAGCTTCCTACAATGAGCAGTTCTTC. It is translated as CASSPWGLASYNEQFF. The variable domain in full, with the rest retrieved from reference TRBV11-2 and TRBJ2-1, is EAGVAQSPRYKIIEKRQSVAFWCNPISGHATLYWYQQILGQGPKLLIQFQNNGVVDDSQLPKDRFSAERLKGVDSTLKIQPAKLEDSAVYLCASSPWGLASYNEQFFGPGTRLTVL.

This clonotype appeared many times. The V call is TRBV7-8, the J call TRBJ1-2; no firm D call. The CDR3 runs 17 residues. Per germline, CDR1 SGHVS and CDR2 FQNEAQ. The V gene lost 1 base and the J gene lost 2 bases, with 17 bases spanning the gap. CDR3 loop: CASSLEGRPMGNYGYTF. The CDR3 DNA is TGTGCCAGCAGCTTAGAGGGTCGTCCTATGGGGAACTATGGCTACACCTTC.

This clonotype was found many times. The gene calls are TRBV3-1 and TRBJ2-1, with a possible D match to TRBD1 (6 bases). The CDR3 extends over 15 amino acids. Looked up from germline, CDR1 is LGHDT and CDR2 is YNNKEL (reference sequence). Deletions cut 4 bases from V and 0 bases from J, with 10 bases between. The CDR3 bases are TGTGCCAGCAGCCGACAGGAGAGCTCCTACAATGAGCAGTTCTTC. This sequence encodes CASSRQESSYNEQFF.

CDR3 residues: CASSHKDFSPEQYF. CDR3 DNA: TGCGCCAGCAGCCACAAAGACTTCTCTCCCGAGCAGTACTTC. The J gene is TRBJ2-7, the V gene TRBV4-1; D is unresolved. The V gene's germline CDR1 is MGHRA and CDR2 YSYEKL. The CDR3 is made up of 14 amino acids. The ends were cut back, 3 bases at V and 6 bases at J, with 15 bases in the middle.

This clonotype was seen only a few times. The V and J genes are TRBV27 and TRBJ2-2, with D perhaps matching TRBD1 (5 bases). Trimming removed 5 bases from V and 1 base from J, with 8 bases in between. The CDR3 contains 14 residues. CDR1 MNHEY and CDR2 SMNVEV come from the germline V gene (reference sequence). The CDR3 region is CASSRGMNTGELFF. CDR3 DNA: TGTGCCAGCAGTAGGGGAATGAACACCGGGGAGCTGTTTTTT.

This clonotype has a handful of counts. The DNA of the CDR3 is TGTGCCAGCAGCCGGACGCTTTACGATCGGAGGGAGCAGTACTTC. It is translated as CASSRTLYDRREQYF. V gene TRBV3-1 combines with J gene TRBJ2-7, with D tentatively TRBD2 (5 bases). V gave up 4 bases and J gave up 7 bases, with 20 bases separating them. Germline-derived CDR1 and CDR2 are LGHDT and YNNKEL (reference sequence). The CDR3 is 15 amino acids.

There are many counts of this clonotype. This chain connects TRBV6-1 to TRBJ2-5, with D perhaps matching TRBD1 (6 bases). The CDR3 is made up of 16 amino acids. The V gene's germline CDR1 is MNHNS and CDR2 SASEGT. The V end was cut by 5 bases, the J end by 5 bases, with 21 bases between. The CDR3 DNA sequence: TGTGCCAGCAGTTACGAAGTGTCACAGGGTGGGGAGACCCAGTACTTC. This translates into CASSYEVSQGGETQYF.

This clonotype came up many times. The chain uses TRBV3-1 and TRBJ1-4; D perhaps matches TRBD1 (6 bases). The CDR3 covers 16 residues. CDR1 is LGHDT, CDR2 YNNKEL, per germline (reference sequence). The germline V and J ends were trimmed by 1 base and 0 bases, with 9 bases remaining between them. CDR3 sequence (DNA): TGTGCCAGCAGCCAAGCCCCAGGGGCAACTAATGAAAAACTGTTTTTT. The encoded protein is CASSQAPGATNEKLFF.

In this sample, this clonotype turned up many times. The J gene is TRBJ1-5, the V gene TRBV12-3 or TRBV12-4, with TRBD1 matching over 7 bases. The CDR3 has 12 residues. Unmatched junction bases numbered 4, after V lost 5 bases and J lost 9 bases. CDR3 amino acids: CASSPRTGPQHF. CDR3 coding DNA: TGTGCCAGCAGTCCACGGACAGGGCCCCAGCATTTT.

In this sample, this clonotype turned up many times. The rearrangement joins TRBV5-1 to TRBJ2-7; the match to TRBD1 covers 9 bases. V shed 6 bases and J 6 bases; nucleotides not matched to a gene: 10. CDR1 is SGHRS, CDR2 YFSETQ, per germline. The CDR3 has 14 residues. This CDR3 is CASTTGTGIPEQYF. Written as DNA, the CDR3 is TGCGCCAGCACTACCGGGACAGGGATCCCCGAGCAGTACTTC.

This clonotype was picked up many times. The chain carries TRBV12-3 or TRBV12-4 and TRBJ2-3; 10 positions agree with TRBD1. The CDR3 extends over 15 amino acids. Unmatched junction bases numbered 6, after V lost 5 bases and J lost 4 bases. The CDR3 region is CASSPGQGGADTQYF. Here the CDR3 DNA reads TGTGCCAGCAGTCCTGGACAGGGGGGCGCAGATACGCAGTATTTT.

The chain employs TRBV4-1 and TRBJ2-5; D may be TRBD1 or TRBD2 (5 bases each). The CDR3 extends over 16 amino acids. CDR1 is MGHRA, CDR2 YSYEKL, per germline. With 1 base removed from V and 4 bases from J, the gap between germline ends came to 16 bases. The CDR3 DNA follows: TGCGCCAGCAGCCAAGGGGTGGCAGGGAGCACAGAGACCCAGTACTTC. It codes for CASSQGVAGSTETQYF.

This clonotype was detected ten times or more. The genes are TRBV19 and TRBJ2-7; 9 nucleotides line up with TRBD1. Germline V gene data show CDR1 as LNHDA and CDR2 as SQIVND (reference sequence). V gave up 8 bases and J gave up 6 bases; unmatched junction bases: 2. The CDR3 spans 11 residues. The CDR3 is CASQDRGEQYF. The CDR3 DNA reads TGTGCCAGTCAGGACAGGGGCGAGCAGTACTTC.

The CDR3 DNA reads TGTGCCAGCAGTTACAGGGGGGGGGGGGCAGATACGCAGTATTTT. Its protein product is CASSYRGGGADTQYF. The J gene is TRBJ2-3, the V gene TRBV6-4; D might be TRBD1 (8 bases). Deletions cut 5 bases from V and 4 bases from J, with 16 bases between. Per germline, CDR1 MRHNA and CDR2 SNTAGT. This CDR3 is 15 amino acids long.

This clonotype was seen ten or more times. V and J are TRBV20-1 and TRBJ2-3; 10 nucleotides match TRBD1. V lost 5 bases to trimming and J lost 1 base; unmatched junction nucleotides: 6. This CDR3 contains 15 residues. Germline CDR1 reads DFQATT; CDR2 reads SNEGSKA (reference sequence). In DNA form, the CDR3 reads TGCAGTGCTTTTCCCGGACAGGGGGGCACAGATACGCAGTATTTT. Protein: CSAFPGQGGTDTQYF.

This clonotype was seen at least ten times. V and J are TRBV3-1 and TRBJ2-1, with a tentative D call TRBD2 (5 bases). V was cut by 1 base and J by 8 bases, with 15 bases left in between. The CDR3 is 15 amino acids. Germline CDR1 is LGHDT and CDR2 is YNNKEL (reference sequence). Written as DNA, the CDR3 is TGTGCCAGCAGCCAAGGGAGGTCATTGACGGATGAGCAGTTCTTC. Translation gives CASSQGRSLTDEQFF.

This clonotype has ten or more counts. The V call is TRBV7-9, the J call TRBJ2-1; no reliable D call. V lost 1 base to trimming and J lost 6 bases, with 10 bases between them. Germline values: CDR1 SEHNR, CDR2 FQNEAQ (reference sequence). There are 14 residues in the CDR3. In DNA, the CDR3 is TGTGCCAGCAGCTTAGATGAACGGGCCAATGAGCAGTTCTTC. Its translation is CASSLDERANEQFF.

Only one count was recorded for this clonotype. The CDR3 here is CASSRKENTEAFF. In DNA, the CDR3 is TGTGCCAGCAGCCGGAAGGAGAACACTGAAGCTTTCTTT. The chain links TRBV12-3 or TRBV12-4 to TRBJ1-1, with D hard to call. The CDR3 extends over 13 amino acids. Trimming removed 6 bases from V and 1 base from J, with 9 bases in between.

The genes are TRBV6-1 and TRBJ1-2; maybe TRBD1 (6 bases). Trimming took off 6 bases at V and 7 bases at J, with 15 bases between the two ends. Germline V gene lookup returns CDR1 MNHNS and CDR2 SASEGT. The CDR3 contains 13 residues. This CDR3 is CASSQHGGGGYTF. CDR3 DNA: TGTGCCAGCAGCCAGCATGGAGGGGGTGGCTACACCTTC.

There are many counts of this clonotype. The chain is built from TRBV11-2 and TRBJ2-7; TRBD2 is a possible D gene (6 bases). V gave up 1 base and J gave up 0 bases, with 10 bases separating them. Germline V gene data show CDR1 as SGHAT and CDR2 as FQNNGV. There are 15 residues in the CDR3. In nucleotides, the CDR3 is TGTGCCAGCAGCTTAGGAGCGGGTCCCTCCTACGAGCAGTACTTC. Protein product: CASSLGAGPSYEQYF.

This clonotype was seen a handful of times. V is TRBV20-1 and J is TRBJ1-2; D remains unclear. This CDR3 has 12 amino acids. The V end was cut by 6 bases, the J end by 3 bases, with 11 bases between. The germline gives CDR1 DFQATT, CDR2 SNEGSKA (reference sequence). CDR3 sequence (DNA): TGCAGTGCGGATCGAGGAGACTATGGCTACACCTTC. Its translation: CSADRGDYGYTF.

On this clonotype itself: Germline and junction disagree at one end, which may indicate a read error. The chain uses TRBV7-2 and TRBJ2-5; the match to TRBD2 covers 8 bases. The CDR3 has 14 residues. In germline, CDR1 is SGHTA, CDR2 FQGNSA. The CDR3 here is CASKAGGPQETRYF. CDR3 nucleotide sequence: TGTGCCAGCAAGGCGGGGGGCCCCCAAGAGACCCGGTACTTC.

The sample holds many counts of this clonotype. The chain employs TRBV12-3 or TRBV12-4 and TRBJ2-2; tentatively, D is TRBD1 (6 bases). Between the trimmed V and J ends, which lost 4 bases and 2 bases, there was a span of 11 bases. This CDR3 region has 15 residues. The CDR3 DNA reads as TGTGCCAGCAGTTGGAGACAGGCTAACACCGGGGAGCTGTTTTTT. This gives the protein CASSWRQANTGELFF.

The table lists this clonotype with many counts. V is TRBV3-1 and J is TRBJ1-2, with 8 bases aligning to TRBD1. This CDR3 region has 15 residues. The germline V gene encodes CDR1 LGHDT and CDR2 YNNKEL (reference sequence). After removal of 5 bases from V and 3 bases from J, the junction contained 8 bases not matched to a gene. The DNA for the CDR3 is TGTGCCAGCAGCGGCCGGGACAGGAGCCACTATGGCTACACCTTC. Translated, it gives CASSGRDRSHYGYTF. The full variable domain, its missing parts supplied by reference TRBV3-1 and TRBJ1-2, is DTAVSQTPKYLVTQMGNDKSIKCEQNLGHDTMYWYKQDSKKFLKIMFSYNNKELIINETVPNRFSPKSPDKAHLNLHINSLELGDSAVYFCASSGRDRSHYGYTFGSGTRLTVV.

This clonotype has at least ten counts. The chain has TRBV7-9 and TRBJ1-2; 7 bases are shared with TRBD1. The CDR3 has 15 residues. The germline gives CDR1 SEHNR, CDR2 FQNEAQ (reference sequence). The V segment lost 1 base and the J segment 0 bases; nucleotides outside the gene matches: 2. CDR3 amino acids: CASSLGDSPNYGYTF. The CDR3 nucleotides are TGTGCCAGCAGCTTAGGGGACAGTCCTAACTATGGCTACACCTTC.

At least ten counts were recorded for this clonotype. The V and J genes are TRBV20-1 and TRBJ2-3, with a tentative D call TRBD2 (6 bases). CDR3 length: 14 residues. Per the germline V gene, CDR1 is DFQATT and CDR2 is SNEGSKA (reference sequence). This CDR3 is CVRPGTYHTDTQYF. CDR3 in DNA: TGCGTACGCCCCGGGACTTACCACACAGATACGCAGTATTTT.

This clonotype was recorded at least ten times. This chain uses TRBV11-2 with TRBJ2-7, with TRBD1 identical over 8 bases. The CDR3 runs 15 residues. Looked up from germline, CDR1 is SGHAT and CDR2 is FQNNGV. V shed 8 bases and J 4 bases; nucleotides not matched to a gene: 13. CDR3 protein: CASSQQGGLSYEQYF. CDR3 bases: TGTGCCAGCTCTCAACAGGGGGGCCTTTCGTACGAGCAGTACTTC. Full variable domain (rest looked up from reference TRBV11-2 and TRBJ2-7): EAGVAQSPRYKIIEKRQSVAFWCNPISGHATLYWYQQILGQGPKLLIQFQNNGVVDDSQLPKDRFSAERLKGVDSTLKIQPAKLEDSAVYLCASSQQGGLSYEQYFGPGTRLTVT.